Shown below are 20 T cell receptor beta chains from a single sample sequenced in a study of untreated major depressive disorder. Study-wide findings and caveats: TRBV05-01 (Vbeta 5.1) usage was higher in CD4+ T cells of depressed patients than controls.

Measured with immunoSEQ multiplex PCR; TCRdb has only the in-frame clones, and not every one. The table shows about 25,000 clones, with about 90% occurring only once. These TCRs are of unknown antigen specificity. Sequencing was carried out using CD4+ T cells from PBMCs. Source of these receptors: a woman aged 30 to 39 with major depressive disorder.

V usage is TRBV27 and J usage is TRBJ2-7; no clear D. V lost 3 bases and J 1 base, leaving 13 bases between the germline ends. CDR3 length: 15 residues. Germline CDR1 MNHEY, CDR2 SMNVEV (reference sequence). The CDR3 protein is CASSLTTLTSYEQYF. As DNA, the CDR3 is TGTGCCAGCAGTTTGACCACCTTAACTTCCTACGAGCAGTACTTC.

The CDR3 nucleotides read TGTGCCAGCAGCTCCACCGGGAGGATCTACGAGCAGTACTTC. This codes for CASSSTGRIYEQYF. The rearrangement joins TRBV5-4 to TRBJ2-7; 7 nucleotides align to TRBD2. Trimming removed 3 bases from V and 3 bases from J; junction bases left unmatched: 6. The CDR3 loop spans 14 amino acids. Germline assignment: CDR1 SGHNT and CDR2 YYREEE (reference sequence). The full variable domain, completed using reference TRBV5-4 and TRBJ2-7, is ETGVTQSPTHLIKTRGQQVTLRCSSQSGHNTVSWYQQALGQGPQFIFQYYREEENGRGNFPPRFSGLQFPNYSSELNVNALELDDSALYLCASSSTGRIYEQYFGPGTRLTVT.

The chain recombines TRBV6-5 with TRBJ2-7; 10 bases line up with TRBD1. This CDR3 comprises 13 residues. Trimming cost V 7 bases and J 6 bases; bases outside gene matches: 6. Looked up from germline, CDR1 is MNHEY and CDR2 is SVGAGI. The CDR3 sequence: CASNPGQGREQYF. CDR3 in DNA: TGTGCCAGCAACCCGGGACAGGGGCGCGAGCAGTACTTC.

This chain connects TRBV28 to TRBJ1-4; D is undetermined. CDR3 size: 12 residues. The V gene lost 6 bases and the J gene lost 4 bases, with 6 bases spanning the gap. From germline, CDR1 is MDHEN and CDR2 SYDVKM. CDR3 sequence reads: CASRSLNEKLFF. The CDR3 coding sequence is TGTGCCAGCAGAAGCCTTAATGAAAAACTGTTTTTT.

The rearrangement joins TRBV7-2 to TRBJ1-4; TRBD1 matches 7 bases. Trimming at V came to 2 bases and at J to 3 bases, leaving 0 bases not matched to a gene. Germline V gene lookup returns CDR1 SGHTA and CDR2 FQGNSA. This CDR3 has 14 residues. CDR3 amino acids: CASSLTGANEKLFF. The DNA for the CDR3 is TGTGCCAGCAGCTTAACAGGGGCTAATGAAAAACTGTTTTTT.

V and J are TRBV27 and TRBJ2-3; TRBD1 matches 8 bases. Looked up from germline, CDR1 is MNHEY and CDR2 is SMNVEV (reference sequence). This CDR3 has 13 amino acids. With V trimmed by 10 bases and J by 5 bases, 8 bases remained unmatched. The CDR3 spells CATRRDRIDTQYF. The CDR3 nucleotides are TGTGCCACCAGGCGGGACAGGATAGATACGCAGTATTTT.

The rearrangement uses TRBV6-1 and TRBJ1-1; D is unclear. The CDR3 runs to 13 residues. The germline V and J ends were trimmed by 1 base and 2 bases, with 5 bases remaining between them. Germline assignment: CDR1 MNHNS and CDR2 SASEGT. The CDR3 is CASSEGINTEAFF. The CDR3 nucleotides read TGTGCCAGCAGTGAAGGCATCAACACTGAAGCTTTCTTT.

This clone was seen only once. The chain employs TRBV29-1 and TRBJ1-1; TRBD1 might be the D (6 bases). Per the germline V gene, CDR1 is SQVTM and CDR2 is ANQGSEA. V gave up 7 bases and J gave up 1 base, with 22 bases separating them. The CDR3 has 16 residues. CDR3 bases: TGCAGCGGCATTAAGGGGGGGGGAGTCAGGAACACTGAAGCTTTCTTT. Translation: CSGIKGGGVRNTEAFF.

The chain recombines TRBV9 with TRBJ2-3, with a tentative D call TRBD2 (6 bases). The V end was cut by 3 bases, the J end by 0 bases, with 11 bases between. The germline gives CDR1 SGDLS, CDR2 YYNGEE. The CDR3 totals 15 residues. As DNA, the CDR3 is TGTGCCAGCAGCGCGGGGGTTTCTAGCACAGATACGCAGTATTTT. The encoded protein is CASSAGVSSTDTQYF. The full variable domain, rest sourced from reference TRBV9 and TRBJ2-3, is DSGVTQTPKHLITATGQRVTLRCSPRSGDLSVYWYQQSLDQGLQFLIQYYNGEERAKGNILERFSAQQFPDLHSELNLSSLELGDSALYFCASSAGVSSTDTQYFGPGTRLTVL.

J is TRBJ2-1 and V is TRBV27, with D possibly TRBD2 on 7 matching bases. The CDR3 covers 16 residues. Trimming left V 11 bases short and J 8 bases short, with 28 bases between. Germline CDR1 and CDR2: MNHEY and SMNVEV (reference sequence). The CDR3 sequence: CASASWWGGNLDEQFF. As DNA, the CDR3 is TGTGCCTCTGCCTCTTGGTGGGGGGGCAATTTGGATGAGCAGTTCTTC.

This chain joins TRBV19 and TRBJ2-7, with 8 bases matching TRBD2. The CDR3 loop spans 14 amino acids. Germline values: CDR1 LNHDA, CDR2 SQIVND (reference sequence). V dropped 8 bases and J dropped 0; count of bases not matched to a gene: 6. DNA of the CDR3: TGTGCCAGTTCGGGGGGGGGCCGCTCCTACGAGCAGTACTTC. It codes for CASSGGGRSYEQYF.

The chain links TRBV7-6 to TRBJ2-5; D is tentatively TRBD1 or TRBD2 (5 bases each). The V gene lost 3 bases and the J gene lost 5 bases, with 13 bases spanning the gap. In germline, CDR1 is SGHVS, CDR2 FNYEAQ. The CDR3 length is 14 residues. The CDR3 sequence: CASSFSGRSETQYF. The CDR3 DNA reads as TGTGCCAGCAGCTTCTCAGGGAGAAGCGAGACCCAGTACTTC.

This rearrangement joins TRBV7-2 to TRBJ2-3; D might be TRBD2 (7 bases). CDR1 is SGHTA and CDR2 is FQGNSA in the germline V gene. The CDR3 consists of 16 residues. Deletions cut 1 base from V and 4 bases from J, with 15 bases between. The CDR3 is CASSLGFGGGADTQYF. The DNA for the CDR3 is TGTGCCAGCAGCTTAGGCTTCGGAGGGGGGGCAGATACGCAGTATTTT. Together with reference TRBV7-2 and TRBJ2-3, the CDR3 gives the full variable domain: GAGVSQSPSNKVTEKGKDVELRCDPISGHTALYWYRQSLGQGLEFLIYFQGNSAPDKSGLPSDRFSAERTGGSVSTLTIQRTQQEDSAVYLCASSLGFGGGADTQYFGPGTRLTVL.

This clone was observed a single time. The V call is TRBV10-3, the J call TRBJ2-3, with 11 positions matching TRBD2. In germline, CDR1 is ENHRY, CDR2 SYGVKD. This CDR3 is 14 amino acids long. The V and J ends lost 4 bases and 4 bases, in that order; junction bases with no gene match: 1. This CDR3 is CAISVLAGADTQYF. The CDR3, as DNA: TGTGCCATCAGTGTACTAGCGGGGGCAGATACGCAGTATTTT.

This clone appeared once. The V and J genes are TRBV2 and TRBJ1-2; D gene uncertain. Germline V lookup: CDR1 SNHLY, CDR2 FYNNEI. V lost 8 bases and J 2 bases, leaving 9 bases between the germline ends. CDR3 size: 12 residues. The CDR3 region is CASVDGNYGYTF. The CDR3 region has the DNA TGTGCCAGCGTTGATGGAAACTATGGCTACACCTTC.

The chain uses TRBV5-4 and TRBJ2-4, with D perhaps being TRBD1 or TRBD2 (5 bases each). The germline gives CDR1 SGHNT, CDR2 YYREEE (reference sequence). Trimming took 0 bases from V and 0 from J, leaving 10 bases between them. The CDR3 contains 16 residues. Here the CDR3 reads CASSLAGTIAKNIQYF. The CDR3 region has the DNA TGTGCCAGCAGCTTGGCTGGGACCATAGCCAAAAACATTCAGTACTTC.

V usage is TRBV7-3 and J usage is TRBJ2-2; D could derive from TRBD1 or TRBD2 (5 bases each). The CDR3 spans 15 residues. Between the trimmed V and J ends, which lost 5 bases and 7 bases, there was a span of 17 bases. Germline CDR1 reads SGHTA; CDR2 reads FQGTGA. In DNA, the CDR3 is TGTGCCAGCAGCCGTGCGTCCGGGACGGGCGGGGAGCTGTTTTTT. This sequence encodes CASSRASGTGGELFF.

The CDR3 nucleotides are TGTGCCAGCAGCTACCGACCCGGACAGACCTGGGGGGAGCAGTACTTC. This codes for CASSYRPGQTWGEQYF. The chain uses TRBV7-3 and TRBJ2-7; tentative D call: TRBD1 (6 bases). Germline V gene data show CDR1 as SGHTA and CDR2 as FQGTGA. V dropped 4 bases and J dropped 7 bases, with 23 bases sitting between them. CDR3 length equals 16 residues.

This sequence joins TRBV4-3 and TRBJ2-6; D remains unclear. V dropped 0 bases and J dropped 0 bases, with 6 bases sitting between them. The CDR3 is made up of 16 amino acids. Germline V CDR1 and CDR2: LGHNA, YSLEER. For the CDR3, the DNA is TGCGCCAGCAGCCAAGAACCCAACTCTGGGGCCAACGTCCTGACTTTC. This encodes CASSQEPNSGANVLTF.

The chain joins TRBV28 to TRBJ2-1; D gene unclear. In germline, CDR1 is MDHEN, CDR2 SYDVKM. The CDR3 is 16 residues long. The V gene lost 3 bases and the J gene lost 5 bases, with 17 bases spanning the gap. In nucleotides, the CDR3 is TGTGCCAGCAGTTTTTTTGGCAGAACAATTCACAATGAGCAGTTCTTC. This translates into CASSFFGRTIHNEQFF.